This T cell receptor (beta chain) was documented in a study of blood T cell repertoires in COVID-19. Some clones are missing from TCRdb's copy, which holds only in-frame ones; the method was immunoSEQ multiplex PCR. The sample includes 250,000 to 300,000 clones, roughly 80% of them seen just once. The CDR3 extends over 15 amino acids. The V end lost 5 bases, the J end lost 1 base, and 12 bases lay between the germline ends. Looked up from germline, CDR1 is SGHDT and CDR2 is YYEEEE. The sequence derives from a man younger than 45 with acute COVID-19. V and J are TRBV5-6 and TRBJ2-2; possible D gene TRBD1, 6 bases. The sample was PBMCs or T cells enriched from blood (not recorded which). CDR3 nucleotide sequence: TGTGCCAGCAGACACGAGGGGGTGAACACCGGGGAGCTGTTTTTT. This gives the protein CASRHEGVNTGELFF.